What follows describes a single TCR beta chain. Its target is unknown. These data are taken from a study of CD8 T cells in Susac syndrome. Turning to the study itself: Patients with Susac syndrome were therapy-naive, treated with corticosteroids, or treated with intravenous immunoglobulin alone when blood was collected. Study observations and caveats: There was no clonal expansion in the CD4+ T cell repertoires of Susac syndrome.

Random hexamers were used to reverse transcribe about 0.5 to 1 ug of RNA. Coverage of TCR beta CDR3 amplification by immunoSEQ multiplex PCR extended to 54 Vbeta and 13 Jbeta. A single record per CDR3 protein comes from TCRdb applying MiXCR to the immunoSEQ multiplex PCR reads. The data hold 150,000 or so distinct CDR3 sequences, with more than 85% observed a single time. The sequenced target, TCR beta, came from blood CD8+ and CD4+ T cells. This TCR came from a human donor with Susac syndrome. The sequenced sample was CD4+ T cells from PBMCs.

CDR3 nucleotides: TGTGCCAGCAGCCGAGATTTGGGGGCTTCCAACTATGGCTACACCTTC. The encoded protein is CASSRDLGASNYGYTF. The chain links TRBV6-1 to TRBJ1-2; D perhaps matches TRBD1 (6 bases). Per germline, CDR1 MNHNS and CDR2 SASEGT. The CDR3 runs to 16 residues. With 6 bases removed from V and 2 bases from J, the gap between germline ends came to 19 bases.